This T cell receptor (beta chain) stems from a study of blood T cell repertoires in COVID-19. In the study overall: Specimens from acute and convalescent COVID-19 originated in the United States, Italy and Spain. T cells, B-cell-depleted T cells, or PBMCs provided the cDNA or gDNA that served as material.

Per the authors' pipeline: From reference gene primer amplification, estimates of nucleated cell counts were derived. Clones were sequenced by immunoSEQ multiplex PCR, and TCRdb holds only the in-frame ones, with some missing. That table furnishes V, J and clone size, whereas the DNA furnished D and trimming. The sample has under 200,000 clones; 80% to 95% are singletons. CDR3 size: 15 residues. Germline CDR1 is MDHEN and CDR2 is SYDVKM. Losses at the gene ends were 6 bases for V and 4 bases for J; bases not matched to a gene: 5. The chain carries TRBV28 and TRBJ1-5; TRBD1 matches 11 bases. The sample consisted of peripheral blood. This receptor was taken from a man in his fifties or sixties with acute or convalescent COVID-19. CDR3 coding DNA: TGTGCCAGCAGAGGGACAGGGGGACGGAATCAGCCCCAGCATTTT. Translation: CASRGTGGRNQPQHF.